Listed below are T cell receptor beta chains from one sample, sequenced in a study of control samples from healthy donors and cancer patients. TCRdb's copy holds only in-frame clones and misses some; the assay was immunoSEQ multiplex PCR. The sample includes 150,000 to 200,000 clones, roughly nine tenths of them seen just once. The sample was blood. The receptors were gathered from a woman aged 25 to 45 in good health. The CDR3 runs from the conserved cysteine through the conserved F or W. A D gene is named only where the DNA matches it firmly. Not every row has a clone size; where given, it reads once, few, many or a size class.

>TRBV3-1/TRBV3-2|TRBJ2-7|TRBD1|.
CASSYRDRDYEQYF
TGTGCCAGCAGCTACCGGGACAGGGACTACGAGCAGTACTTC
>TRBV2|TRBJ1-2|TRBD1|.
CASRQGANGYTF
TGTGCCAGCAGACAGGGGGCGAATGGCTACACCTTC
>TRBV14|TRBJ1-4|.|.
CASSQGRANEKLFF
TGTGCCAGCAGCCAAGGGCGGGCAAATGAAAAACTGTTTTTT
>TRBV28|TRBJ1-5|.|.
CASRQQGFSSNQPQHF
TGTGCCAGCAGGCAACAGGGTTTTTCGAGCAATCAGCCCCAGCATTTT
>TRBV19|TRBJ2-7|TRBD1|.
CASSIGYRGMGEQYF
TGTGCCAGTAGTATAGGGTACAGGGGTATGGGCGAGCAGTACTTC
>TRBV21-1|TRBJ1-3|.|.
CASSKGETGAGNTIYF
TGTGCCAGCAGCAAAGGGGAGACAGGGGCTGGAAACACCATATATTTT
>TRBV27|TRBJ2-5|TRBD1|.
CASSPTTQGAQETQYF
TGTGCCAGCAGCCCCACAACCCAGGGGGCCCAAGAGACCCAGTACTTC
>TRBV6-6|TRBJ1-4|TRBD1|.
CASSYGQGNEKLFF
TGTGCCAGCAGTTACGGACAGGGGAATGAAAAACTGTTTTTT
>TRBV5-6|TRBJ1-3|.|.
CASSLGGAGNTIYF
TGTGCCAGCAGCTTGGGGGGCGCTGGAAACACCATATATTTT
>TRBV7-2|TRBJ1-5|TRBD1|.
CASSLGQGANQPQHF
TGTGCCAGCAGCTTGGGACAGGGGGCCAATCAGCCCCAGCATTTT
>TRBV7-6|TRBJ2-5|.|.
CASSLNGETQYF
TGTGCCAGCAGCTTAAACGGCGAGACCCAGTACTTC
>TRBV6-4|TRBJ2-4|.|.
CASSDFGGAGAKNIQYF
TGTGCCAGCAGTGACTTCGGCGGGGCCGGAGCCAAAAACATTCAGTACTTC
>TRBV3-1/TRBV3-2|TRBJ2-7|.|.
CASSQGGLYEQYF
TGTGCCAGCAGCCAAGGGGGGCTCTACGAGCAGTACTTC
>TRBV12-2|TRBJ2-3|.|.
CASRLRSRTDTQYF
TGTGCAAGTCGCTTAAGATCAAGGACAGATACGCAGTATTTT
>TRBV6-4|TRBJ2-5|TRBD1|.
CASSVGTGGIQETQYF
TGTGCCAGCAGTGTGGGGACAGGGGGTATCCAAGAGACCCAGTACTTC
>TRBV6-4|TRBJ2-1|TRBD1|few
CASSDSPGTGDNEQFF
TGTGCCAGCAGTGACTCCCCCGGGACAGGGGACAATGAGCAGTTCTTC
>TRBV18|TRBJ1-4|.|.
CASSRTAEGTNEKLFF
TGTGCCAGCTCCCGGACAGCGGAGGGTACTAATGAAAAACTGTTTTTT
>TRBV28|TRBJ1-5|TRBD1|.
CASRSGQGSNQPQHF
TGTGCCAGCAGATCCGGACAGGGGAGCAATCAGCCCCAGCATTTT
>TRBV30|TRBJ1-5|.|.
CAWTTGASNQPQHF
TGTGCCTGGACGACAGGAGCTAGCAATCAGCCCCAGCATTTT
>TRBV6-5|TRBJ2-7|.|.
CASSYGGRYSYEQYF
TGTGCCAGCAGTTACGGGGGGAGATACTCCTACGAGCAGTACTTC
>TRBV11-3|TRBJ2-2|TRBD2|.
CASSFEGLAGGNTGELFF
TGTGCCAGCAGCTTCGAGGGACTAGCGGGAGGGAACACCGGGGAGCTGTTTTTT
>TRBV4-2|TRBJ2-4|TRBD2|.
CASSQDLRGRTKNIQYF
TGTGCCAGCAGCCAAGACCTACGCGGGAGGACCAAAAACATTCAGTACTTC
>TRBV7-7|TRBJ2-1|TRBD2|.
CASSLTSGSGNEQFF
TGTGCTAGCAGCTTGACTAGCGGGAGTGGAAATGAGCAGTTCTTC
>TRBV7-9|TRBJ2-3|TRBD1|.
CASSLRGTGTDTQYF
TGTGCCAGCAGCTTAAGGGGGACAGGCACAGATACGCAGTATTTT
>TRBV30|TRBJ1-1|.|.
CAWSRQENTEAFF
TGTGCCTGGAGTCGACAGGAGAACACTGAAGCTTTCTTT
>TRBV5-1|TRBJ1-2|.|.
CASSGNGLGYTF
TGCGCCAGCAGCGGTAATGGGCTTGGCTACACCTTC
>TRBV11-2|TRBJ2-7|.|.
CASSSVGDYEQYF
TGTGCCAGCAGCTCAGTGGGAGATTACGAGCAGTACTTC
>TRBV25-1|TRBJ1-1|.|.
CASTKGGNTEAFF
TGTGCCAGCACCAAGGGGGGGAACACTGAAGCTTTCTTT
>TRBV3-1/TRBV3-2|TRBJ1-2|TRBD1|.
CASSQMTGGGFLYGYTF
TGTGCCAGCAGCCAAATGACAGGGGGCGGGTTTCTTTATGGCTACACCTTC
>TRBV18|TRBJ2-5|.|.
CASSPGRQETQYF
TGTGCCAGCTCACCCGGACGGCAAGAGACCCAGTACTTC
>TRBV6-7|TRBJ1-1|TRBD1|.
CASSYPGQGTEAFF
TGTGCCAGCAGTTACCCCGGACAGGGAACTGAAGCTTTCTTT
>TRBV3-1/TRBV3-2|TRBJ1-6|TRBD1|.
CASSQDFSGTGPNSPLHF
TGTGCCAGCAGCCAAGACTTTAGTGGGACAGGGCCTAACTCACCCCTCCACTTT
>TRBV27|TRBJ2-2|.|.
CASSWTATGELFF
TGTGCCAGCAGTTGGACAGCCACCGGGGAGCTGTTTTTT
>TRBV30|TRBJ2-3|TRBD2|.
CAWSSAGPSTDTQYF
TGTGCCTGGAGCTCAGCGGGACCTAGCACAGATACGCAGTATTTT
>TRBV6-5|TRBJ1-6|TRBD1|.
CASSFQGAGSPLHF
TGTGCCAGCAGTTTCCAGGGGGCAGGGTCACCCCTCCACTTT
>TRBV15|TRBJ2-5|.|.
CATSRDTGFQETQYF
TGTGCCACCAGCAGAGATACGGGGTTCCAAGAGACCCAGTACTTC
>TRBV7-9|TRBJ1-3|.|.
CASSLAGNTIYF
TGTGCCAGCAGCTTAGCTGGAAACACCATATATTTT
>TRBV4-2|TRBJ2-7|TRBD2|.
CASSQTGASGKYEQYF
TGTGCCAGCAGCCAGACCGGGGCTAGCGGAAAGTACGAGCAGTACTTC
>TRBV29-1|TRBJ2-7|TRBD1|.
CSVEVGGREQYF
TGCAGCGTTGAAGTAGGGGGCCGGGAGCAGTACTTC
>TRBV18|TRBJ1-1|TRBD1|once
CASSQTGATEAFF
TGTGCCAGCTCACAAACAGGGGCCACTGAAGCTTTCTTT
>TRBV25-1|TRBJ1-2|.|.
CASSEYRDFSGYTF
TGTGCCAGCAGTGAATATCGGGACTTCTCTGGCTACACCTTC
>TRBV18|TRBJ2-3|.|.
CASSPLSTDTQYF
TGTGCCAGCTCACCACTCAGCACAGATACGCAGTATTTT
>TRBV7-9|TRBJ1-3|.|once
CASTGSSGNTIYF
TGTGCCAGCACGGGGAGCTCTGGAAACACCATATATTTT
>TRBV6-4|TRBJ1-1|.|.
CASSDSEQTEAFF
TGTGCCAGCAGTGACTCGGAACAGACTGAAGCTTTCTTT
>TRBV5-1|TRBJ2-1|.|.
CASSLAGGTYNEQFF
TGCGCCAGCAGCTTGGCCGGGGGCACCTACAATGAGCAGTTCTTC
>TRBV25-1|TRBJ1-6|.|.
CATGRSSYNSPLHF
TGTGCCACCGGACGGAGCTCCTATAATTCACCCCTCCACTTT
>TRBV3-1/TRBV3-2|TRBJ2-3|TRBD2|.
CASSSWTSATQYF
TGTGCCAGCAGCTCTTGGACTAGCGCCACGCAGTATTTT
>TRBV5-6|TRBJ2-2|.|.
CASSLGGPDTGELFF
TGTGCCAGCAGCTTGGGGGGACCCGACACCGGGGAGCTGTTTTTT
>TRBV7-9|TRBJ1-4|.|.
CASSLGPPNEKLFF
TGTGCCAGCAGCTTAGGGCCCCCTAATGAAAAACTGTTTTTT
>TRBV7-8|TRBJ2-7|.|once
CASSPQRSYEQYF
TGTGCCAGCAGCCCCCAGCGGTCCTACGAGCAGTACTTC
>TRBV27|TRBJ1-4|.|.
CASSPRQATNEKLFF
TGTGCCAGCAGTCCCCGACAGGCAACTAATGAAAAACTGTTTTTT
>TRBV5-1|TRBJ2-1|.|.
CASSFTGDTYNEQFF
TGCGCCAGCAGCTTTACAGGTGATACCTACAATGAGCAGTTCTTC